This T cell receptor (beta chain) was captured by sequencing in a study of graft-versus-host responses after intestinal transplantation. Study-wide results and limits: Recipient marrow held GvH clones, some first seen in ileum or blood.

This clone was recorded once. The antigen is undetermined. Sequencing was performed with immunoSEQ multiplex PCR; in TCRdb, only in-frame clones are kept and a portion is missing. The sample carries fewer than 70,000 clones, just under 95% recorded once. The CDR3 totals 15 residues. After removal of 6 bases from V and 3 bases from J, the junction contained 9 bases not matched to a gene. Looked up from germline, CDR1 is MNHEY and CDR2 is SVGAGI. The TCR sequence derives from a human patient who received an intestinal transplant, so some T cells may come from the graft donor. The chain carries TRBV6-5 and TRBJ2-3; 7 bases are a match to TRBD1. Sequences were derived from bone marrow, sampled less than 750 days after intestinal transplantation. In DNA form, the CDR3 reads TGTGCCAGCAGCATAAGACAGGGTGGTACAGATACGCAGTATTTT. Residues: CASSIRQGGTDTQYF.